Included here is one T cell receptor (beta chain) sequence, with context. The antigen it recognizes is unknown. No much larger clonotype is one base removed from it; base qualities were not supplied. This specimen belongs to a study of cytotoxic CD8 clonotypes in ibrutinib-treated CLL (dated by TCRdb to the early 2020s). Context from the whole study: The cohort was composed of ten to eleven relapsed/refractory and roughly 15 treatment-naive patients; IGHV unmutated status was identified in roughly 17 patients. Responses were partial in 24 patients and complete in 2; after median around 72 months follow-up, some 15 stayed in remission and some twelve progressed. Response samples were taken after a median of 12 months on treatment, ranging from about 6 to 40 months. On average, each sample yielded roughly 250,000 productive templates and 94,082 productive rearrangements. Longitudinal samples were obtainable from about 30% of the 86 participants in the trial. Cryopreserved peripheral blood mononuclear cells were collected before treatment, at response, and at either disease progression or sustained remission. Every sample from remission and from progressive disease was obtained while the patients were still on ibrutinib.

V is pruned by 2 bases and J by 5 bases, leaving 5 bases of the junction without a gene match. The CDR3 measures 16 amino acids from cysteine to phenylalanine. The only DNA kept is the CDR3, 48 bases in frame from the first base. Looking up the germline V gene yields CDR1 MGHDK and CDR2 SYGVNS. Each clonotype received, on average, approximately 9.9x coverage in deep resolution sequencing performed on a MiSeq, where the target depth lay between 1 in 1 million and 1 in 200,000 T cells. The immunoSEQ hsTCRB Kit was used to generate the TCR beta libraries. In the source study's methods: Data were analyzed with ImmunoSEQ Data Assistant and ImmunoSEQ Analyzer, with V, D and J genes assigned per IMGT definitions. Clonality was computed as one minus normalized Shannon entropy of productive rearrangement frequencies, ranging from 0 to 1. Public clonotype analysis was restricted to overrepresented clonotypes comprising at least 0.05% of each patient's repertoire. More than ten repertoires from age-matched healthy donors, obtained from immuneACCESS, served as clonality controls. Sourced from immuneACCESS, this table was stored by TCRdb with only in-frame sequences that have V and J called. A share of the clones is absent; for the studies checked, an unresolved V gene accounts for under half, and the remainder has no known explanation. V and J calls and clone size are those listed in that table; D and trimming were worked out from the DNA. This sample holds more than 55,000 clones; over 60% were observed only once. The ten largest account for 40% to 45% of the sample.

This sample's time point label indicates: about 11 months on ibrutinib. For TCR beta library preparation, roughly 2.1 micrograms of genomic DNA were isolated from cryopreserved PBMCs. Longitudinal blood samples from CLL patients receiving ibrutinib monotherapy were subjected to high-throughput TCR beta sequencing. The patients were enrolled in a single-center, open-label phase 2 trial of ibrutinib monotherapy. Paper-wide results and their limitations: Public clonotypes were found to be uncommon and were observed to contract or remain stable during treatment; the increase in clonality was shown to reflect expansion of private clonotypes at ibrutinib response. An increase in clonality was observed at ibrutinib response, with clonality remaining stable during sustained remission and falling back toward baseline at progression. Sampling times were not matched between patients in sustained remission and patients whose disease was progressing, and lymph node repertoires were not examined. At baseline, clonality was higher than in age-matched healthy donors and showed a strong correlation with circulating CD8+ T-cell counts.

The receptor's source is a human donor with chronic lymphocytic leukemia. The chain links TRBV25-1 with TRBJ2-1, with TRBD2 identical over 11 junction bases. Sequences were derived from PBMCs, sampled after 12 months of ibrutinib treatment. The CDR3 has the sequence CASSEVAGGGHNEQFF. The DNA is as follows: TGTGCCAGCAGTGAAGTAGCGGGAGGGGGCCACAATGAGCAGTTCTTC.